The 16 T cell receptor beta chains reported below all come from one sample, sequenced in a study of OX40 agonist ivuxolimab in advanced cancers. The repertoire was sequenced with immunoSEQ multiplex PCR; TCRdb's copy has only in-frame clones and lacks some. The sample lists 50,000 to 60,000 clones, 86% occurring once. The sample consisted of CD4+ or CD8+ T cells sorted from blood, taken in a trial of the OX40 agonist ivuxolimab. These receptors were obtained from an adult with an advanced solid tumor such as melanoma, head and neck, liver or kidney cancer.

This chain uses TRBV2 with TRBJ2-2, with D perhaps matching TRBD2 (6 bases). Germline V CDR1 and CDR2: SNHLY, FYNNEI. The V end lost 4 bases, the J end lost 1 base, and 10 bases lay between the germline ends. The CDR3 consists of 15 residues. CDR3 region: CASSGTAGNTGELFF. The CDR3 DNA reads TGTGCCAGCAGTGGAACAGCGGGGAACACCGGGGAGCTGTTTTTT.

The sample holds a few counts of this clone. One end of the junction varies from germline; a read error may be responsible. The CDR3: CASTLTSGDNEQFF. Written as DNA, the CDR3 is TGTGCCAGCACCTTGACTAGCGGAGACAATGAGCAGTTCTTC. The chain is built from TRBV5-6 and TRBJ2-1; 9 bases line up with TRBD2. The CDR3 has 14 amino acids. Looked up from germline, CDR1 is SGHDT and CDR2 is YYEEEE.

The chain joins TRBV5-1 to TRBJ2-7, with TRBD2 identical over 11 bases. V was pared by 3 bases and J by 7 bases, with 6 bases of the junction left unmatched. This CDR3 contains 14 residues. Per the germline V gene, CDR1 is SGHRS and CDR2 is YFSETQ. CDR3 DNA: TGCGCCAGCAGCTCGACTAGCGGGGTCGGGGAGCAGTACTTC. It translates to CASSSTSGVGEQYF. The whole variable domain, remainder taken from reference TRBV5-1 and TRBJ2-7, is KAGVTQTPRYLIKTRGQQVTLSCSPISGHRSVSWYQQTPGQGLQFLFEYFSETQRNKGNFPGRFSGRQFSNSRSEMNVSTLELGDSALYLCASSSTSGVGEQYFGPGTRLTVT.

The CDR3 DNA sequence: TGTGCCAGCGGTCGTCTGGGCACTGAAGCTTTCTTT. This codes for CASGRLGTEAFF. The rearrangement links TRBV2 to TRBJ1-1; unclear D gene. The CDR3 runs to 12 residues. Germline V lookup: CDR1 SNHLY, CDR2 FYNNEI. Trimming cost V 8 bases and J 4 bases, with 11 bases left between them.

The chain combines TRBV7-9 with TRBJ2-2; D is uncertain. The CDR3 loop spans 16 amino acids. V was clipped by 1 base and J by 4 bases, with 13 bases between them. The V gene's germline CDR1 is SEHNR and CDR2 FQNEAQ (reference sequence). CDR3 DNA: TGTGCCAGCAGCTTAGGCCGGTCGACCAGCACCGGGGAGCTGTTTTTT. Protein: CASSLGRSTSTGELFF. The variable domain in full, completed from reference TRBV7-9 and TRBJ2-2, reads DTGVSQNPRHKITKRGQNVTFRCDPISEHNRLYWYRQTLGQGPEFLTYFQNEAQLEKSRLLSDRFSAERPKGSFSTLEIQRTEQGDSAMYLCASSLGRSTSTGELFFGEGSRLTVL.

The gene calls are TRBV27 and TRBJ2-1, with D possibly matching TRBD2 (7 bases). This CDR3 region has 15 residues. V was trimmed by 4 bases and J by 4 bases, leaving 14 bases between them. Germline CDR1 reads MNHEY; CDR2 reads SMNVEV (reference sequence). The CDR3 reads CASSWGGRGYNEQFF. In nucleotides, the CDR3 is TGTGCCAGCAGTTGGGGGGGGCGGGGGTACAATGAGCAGTTCTTC.

The chain recombines TRBV10-3 with TRBJ2-7; 10 bases align to TRBD1. Germline V gene lookup returns CDR1 ENHRY and CDR2 SYGVKD. This CDR3 comprises 13 residues. J lost 5 bases, V lost 9 bases, and 7 bases had no gene match. CDR3 sequence: CAIQTGGVDEQYF. In nucleotides, the CDR3 is TGTGCCATTCAGACAGGGGGCGTAGACGAGCAGTACTTC.

The V and J genes are TRBV5-8 and TRBJ2-2, with 16 nucleotides matching TRBD2. V gave up 4 bases and J gave up 4 bases; unmatched junction bases: 4. CDR3 size: 17 residues. In germline, CDR1 is SGHTS, CDR2 YDEGEE. The DNA for the CDR3 is TGTGCCAGCAGCCGGGGACTAGCGGGAGGGTTCACCGGGGAGCTGTTTTTT. It is translated as CASSRGLAGGFTGELFF.

The rearrangement joins TRBV5-1 to TRBJ2-1, with 7 bases aligning to TRBD2. Germline trimming cut 1 base from V and 4 bases from J; bases unmatched to any gene: 8. CDR1 and CDR2 from the germline V gene are SGHRS and YFSETQ. This CDR3 is built from 16 residues. CDR3 region: CASSLNSNSGYNEQFF. CDR3 nucleotides: TGCGCCAGCAGCTTGAATTCCAATAGCGGGTACAATGAGCAGTTCTTC. The variable domain in full, with the rest retrieved from reference TRBV5-1 and TRBJ2-1, is KAGVTQTPRYLIKTRGQQVTLSCSPISGHRSVSWYQQTPGQGLQFLFEYFSETQRNKGNFPGRFSGRQFSNSRSEMNVSTLELGDSALYLCASSLNSNSGYNEQFFGPGTRLTVL.

The chain carries TRBV11-3 and TRBJ2-1; 10 bases line up with TRBD1. Looked up from germline, CDR1 is SGHNT and CDR2 is YENEEA. The CDR3 consists of 15 residues. The trim removed 1 base at V and 3 bases at J, leaving 0 bases unmatched. The CDR3 DNA follows: TGTGCCAGCAGCTTAGGGACAGGGGGCTACAATGAGCAGTTCTTC. Translated: CASSLGTGGYNEQFF.

The V gene is TRBV7-9, the J gene TRBJ1-2; TRBD1 agrees at 11 bases. This CDR3 is built from 16 residues. The V segment lost 4 bases and the J segment 4 bases; nucleotides outside the gene matches: 8. Germline CDR1 reads SEHNR; CDR2 reads FQNEAQ (reference sequence). This CDR3 is CASSSGQGAFTYGYTF. In DNA form, the CDR3 reads TGTGCCAGCAGCTCAGGACAGGGGGCTTTCACCTATGGCTACACCTTC.

This chain joins TRBV4-3 and TRBJ1-2; D possibly corresponds to TRBD1 (6 bases). This CDR3 is built from 16 residues. V lost 0 bases and J lost 4, with 15 bases in between. Germline assignment: CDR1 LGHNA and CDR2 YSLEER. The DNA of the CDR3 is TGCGCCAGCAGCCAAGATAGGGGGTCTTCTAGCTATGGCTACACCTTC. This sequence encodes CASSQDRGSSSYGYTF.

This clone came up a few times. The chain has TRBV5-1 and TRBJ2-7; 9 nucleotides match TRBD2. CDR3 length: 16 residues. With 4 bases clipped from V and 4 bases from J, the junction kept 12 bases outside the gene matches. The germline gives CDR1 SGHRS, CDR2 YFSETQ. The CDR3 region has the DNA TGCGCCAGCAGCCCCCAGGCTAGCGGGATTCCTTACGAGCAGTACTTC. Translated: CASSPQASGIPYEQYF. Filled out from reference TRBV5-1 and TRBJ2-7, the complete variable domain reads KAGVTQTPRYLIKTRGQQVTLSCSPISGHRSVSWYQQTPGQGLQFLFEYFSETQRNKGNFPGRFSGRQFSNSRSEMNVSTLELGDSALYLCASSPQASGIPYEQYFGPGTRLTVT.

The chain couples TRBV20-1 to TRBJ2-1; D ambiguous. V was shortened by 5 bases and J by 7 bases, with 9 bases between the two germline ends. The CDR3 extends over 11 amino acids. The germline CDR1 and CDR2 sequences are DFQATT and SNEGSKA (reference sequence). In nucleotides, the CDR3 is TGCAGTGCTCTTACGATAAATGAGCAGTTCTTC. Its protein is CSALTINEQFF.

This sequence joins TRBV29-1 and TRBJ1-2, with D uncertain. The CDR3 is 13 amino acids. Trimming left V 0 bases short and J 1 base short, with 6 bases between. CDR1 and CDR2 from the germline V gene are SQVTM and ANQGSEA. CDR3 in amino acids: CSVEEWNNYGYTF. For the CDR3, the DNA is TGCAGCGTTGAAGAGTGGAATAACTATGGCTACACCTTC.

This sequence joins TRBV7-3 and TRBJ2-5, with 9 bases fitting TRBD1. The CDR3 extends over 15 amino acids. The V gene end was trimmed by 5 bases and the J gene end by 0 bases; junction bases not matched to a gene: 4. Germline V CDR1 and CDR2: SGHTA, FQGTGA. Here the CDR3 reads CASSAGTGNQETQYF. The CDR3 DNA follows: TGTGCCAGCAGCGCCGGGACAGGGAACCAAGAGACCCAGTACTTC.